A selection of T cell receptor beta chains follows, all from one sample in a study of technical replicates of blood from a few donors. Clones were read by immunoSEQ multiplex PCR, and TCRdb kept only the in-frame ones, dropping some. The sample carries 45,000 to 65,000 clones, 85% to 95% recorded once. Sequenced: T cells isolated from PBMCs. Source of these receptors: a human donor in good health. CDR3s include the opening cysteine and the closing phenylalanine or tryptophan. D genes are given only for firm matches. Clone size is stated in some rows and not others, as once, few, many or a class when expanded.

D: .
size: few
J: TRBJ1-1
V: TRBV7-6
CDR3: CASSLQGLGTEAFF
DNA: TGTGCCAGCAGCTTGCAGGGGTTAGGCACTGAAGCTTTCTTT

D: .
size: .
J: TRBJ2-7
V: TRBV5-1
CDR3: CASSLGIEFEQYF
DNA: TGCGCCAGCAGCTTGGGTATAGAATTCGAGCAGTACTTC

D: TRBD2
size: .
J: TRBJ2-1
V: TRBV10-2
CDR3: CASSLTSLFNEQFF
DNA: TGCGCCAGCAGTCTGACTAGCCTCTTTAATGAGCAGTTCTTC

D: TRBD1
size: .
J: TRBJ2-1
V: TRBV11-2
CDR3: CASSQDRGNEQFF
DNA: TGTGCCAGCAGCCAGGACAGGGGAAATGAGCAGTTCTTC

D: .
size: .
J: TRBJ2-2
V: TRBV7-8
CDR3: CASSLAPGGSTGELFF
DNA: TGTGCCAGCAGCTTAGCGCCTGGGGGGAGCACCGGGGAGCTGTTTTTT

D: .
size: .
J: TRBJ2-7
V: TRBV23-1
CDR3: CASSHTGNRYEQYF
DNA: TGCGCCAGCAGTCACACAGGGAACAGGTACGAGCAGTACTTC

D: TRBD2
size: .
J: TRBJ2-5
V: TRBV18
CDR3: CASSPGTSGAKETQYF
DNA: TGTGCCAGCTCACCAGGGACTAGCGGGGCCAAAGAGACCCAGTACTTC

D: TRBD1
size: .
J: TRBJ2-1
V: TRBV28
CDR3: CASSPLRTGGRKSYNEQFF
DNA: TGTGCCAGCAGTCCTCTCCGGACAGGGGGTCGAAAATCCTACAATGAGCAGTTCTTC

D: TRBD1
size: few
J: TRBJ1-5
V: TRBV5-1
CDR3: CASSLDGTGGNQPQHF
DNA: TGCGCCAGCAGCTTGGATGGGACAGGGGGCAATCAGCCCCAGCATTTT

D: .
size: .
J: TRBJ2-1
V: TRBV5-4
CDR3: CASSLAGGPDEQFF
DNA: TGTGCCAGCAGCTTGGCGGGGGGCCCCGATGAGCAGTTCTTC

D: TRBD2
size: .
J: TRBJ2-1
V: TRBV11-3
CDR3: CASSRDPAGLASYEQFF
DNA: TGTGCCAGCAGCCGCGACCCCGCGGGACTAGCTTCATATGAGCAGTTCTTC

D: .
size: .
J: TRBJ1-5
V: TRBV9
CDR3: CASSRGGGSNQPQHF
DNA: TGTGCCAGCAGCCGTGGGGGGGGTAGCAATCAGCCCCAGCATTTT

D: .
size: once
J: TRBJ2-7
V: TRBV15
CDR3: CATSPKPQGWSDEQYF
DNA: TGTGCCACCAGCCCTAAGCCTCAGGGGTGGAGCGACGAGCAGTACTTC

D: TRBD1
size: .
J: TRBJ1-5
V: TRBV6-5
CDR3: CASSPTTGDGQPQHF
DNA: TGTGCCAGCAGCCCCACCACAGGGGACGGTCAGCCCCAGCATTTT

D: .
size: .
J: TRBJ1-2
V: TRBV6-5
CDR3: CASSYHRNHGYTF
DNA: TGTGCCAGCAGTTACCACAGGAATCATGGCTACACCTTC

D: TRBD1
size: .
J: TRBJ2-1
V: TRBV5-1
CDR3: CASTYRTGADSYNEQFF
DNA: TGCGCCAGCACCTATAGGACAGGGGCCGACTCCTACAATGAGCAGTTCTTC

D: TRBD1
size: once
J: TRBJ2-5
V: TRBV6-5
CDR3: CASSWGQQETQYF
DNA: TGTGCCAGCAGCTGGGGACAGCAAGAGACCCAGTACTTC

D: TRBD2
size: .
J: TRBJ2-5
V: TRBV5-4
CDR3: CASSHKRGETQYF
DNA: TGTGCCAGCAGCCATAAGCGGGGAGAGACCCAGTACTTC

D: TRBD1
size: .
J: TRBJ1-2
V: TRBV19
CDR3: CASRDRVGHKDYGYTF
DNA: TGTGCCAGTAGGGACAGGGTAGGCCACAAGGACTATGGCTACACCTTC

D: .
size: .
J: TRBJ2-5
V: TRBV7-9
CDR3: CASSHTSRGKETQYF
DNA: TGTGCCAGCAGCCATACTTCGAGAGGAAAAGAGACCCAGTACTTC

D: TRBD1
size: .
J: TRBJ1-2
V: TRBV28
CDR3: CASSFIGTGYGYTF
DNA: TGTGCCAGCAGTTTCATAGGGACAGGGTATGGCTACACCTTC

D: TRBD1
size: .
J: TRBJ2-1
V: TRBV5-4
CDR3: CASSSRDRGPYNEQFF
DNA: TGTGCCAGCAGCTCAAGGGACAGGGGTCCCTACAATGAGCAGTTCTTC